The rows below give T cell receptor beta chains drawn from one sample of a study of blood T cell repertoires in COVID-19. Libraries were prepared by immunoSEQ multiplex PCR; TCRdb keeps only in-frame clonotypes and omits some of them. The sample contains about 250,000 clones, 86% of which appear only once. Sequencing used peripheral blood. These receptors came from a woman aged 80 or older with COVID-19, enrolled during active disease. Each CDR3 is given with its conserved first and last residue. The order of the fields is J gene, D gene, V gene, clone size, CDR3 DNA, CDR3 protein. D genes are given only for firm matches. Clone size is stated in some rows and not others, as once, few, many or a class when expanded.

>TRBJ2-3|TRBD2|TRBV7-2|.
TGTGCCAGCAGCCCACCCAAAGCGGGGGGAACAGATACGCAGTATTTT
CASSPPKAGGTDTQYF
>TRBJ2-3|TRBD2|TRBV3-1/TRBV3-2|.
TGTGCCAGCAGTTCGGGTAGCGGGGGGCTGAATACGCAGTATTTT
CASSSGSGGLNTQYF
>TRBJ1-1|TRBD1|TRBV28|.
TGTGCCAGCAGTCCCACCCCGGGGACAGGGTACATTGAAGCTTTCTTT
CASSPTPGTGYIEAFF
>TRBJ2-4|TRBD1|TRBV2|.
TGTGCCAGCAGTGAAGCGCGGACAGGGGGCGCCATTCAGTACTTC
CASSEARTGGAIQYF
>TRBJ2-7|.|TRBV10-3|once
TGTGCCATCAGTGAGAGGGGCAGCTCCTACGAGCAGTACTTC
CAISERGSSYEQYF
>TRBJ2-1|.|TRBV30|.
TGTGCCTGGAGTGTTAATCTCCGGAATGAGCAGTTCTTC
CAWSVNLRNEQFF
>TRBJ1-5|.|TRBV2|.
TGTGCCAGTTCCTCGGGGGGGCTGGGCAATCAGCCCCAGCATTTT
CASSSGGLGNQPQHF
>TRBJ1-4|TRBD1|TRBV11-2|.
TGTGCCAGCAGCTCCGGTGCGACAGGGGCTGAAAAACTGTTTTTT
CASSSGATGAEKLFF
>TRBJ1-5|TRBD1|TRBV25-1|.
TGTGCCAGCAGTAGACAGGGGGCAGGTCAGCCCCAGCATTTT
CASSRQGAGQPQHF
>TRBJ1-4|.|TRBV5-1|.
TGCGCCAGCACGTTCGACAGTGTTGCAACTAATGAAAAACTGTTTTTT
CASTFDSVATNEKLFF
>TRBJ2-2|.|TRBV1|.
TGCACCAGCAGCCACCACGCGGGGGGCGTGACCGGGGAGCTGTTTTTT
CTSSHHAGGVTGELFF
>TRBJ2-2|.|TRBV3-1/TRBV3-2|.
TGTGCCAGCAACCGAGGACGGGGGACCTCCGCCGGGGAGCTGTTTTTT
CASNRGRGTSAGELFF
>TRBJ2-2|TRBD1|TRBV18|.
TGTGCCAGCTCACCACGGGGACAGGCCAACACCGGGGAGCTGTTTTTT
CASSPRGQANTGELFF
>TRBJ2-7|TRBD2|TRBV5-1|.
TGCGCCAGCAGCTTGGCGGGGGGGGACTACGAGCAGTACTTC
CASSLAGGDYEQYF
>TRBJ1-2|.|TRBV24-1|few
TGTGCCACCAGTGATTTGACAGGGTACGGCTACACCTTC
CATSDLTGYGYTF
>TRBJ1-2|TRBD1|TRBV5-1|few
TGCGCCAGCAGCTTCTCTTATGGACAGGGGAGTGCCTATGGCTACACCTTC
CASSFSYGQGSAYGYTF
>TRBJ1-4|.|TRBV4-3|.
TGCGCCAGCAGCCAAGACCCCACGGGGGGAAAACTGTTTTTT
CASSQDPTGGKLFF
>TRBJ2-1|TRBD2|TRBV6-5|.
TGTGCCAGCAGCCCCGGGAGGAATGAGCAGTTCTTC
CASSPGRNEQFF
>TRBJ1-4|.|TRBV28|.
TGTGCCAGCAGTGCTCACCAGGCAACTAATGAAAAACTGTTTTTT
CASSAHQATNEKLFF
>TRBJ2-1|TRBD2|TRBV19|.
TGTGCCAGTAGTATGGGACTAGCGGGGGCCTCCTCCTACAATGAGCAGTTCTTC
CASSMGLAGASSYNEQFF
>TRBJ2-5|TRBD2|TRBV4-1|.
TGCGCCAGCAGCCAAGATTTGGCAGCGGGGGGGCGAGAGACCCAGTACTTC
CASSQDLAAGGRETQYF
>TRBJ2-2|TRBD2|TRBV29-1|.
TGCAGCGCCAAAGGTCGAATAGCGGGGGAGTCCGGGGAGCTGTTTTTT
CSAKGRIAGESGELFF
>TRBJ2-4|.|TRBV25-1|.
TGTGCCAGCAGTGAATATGGGGCTTCTAACAAAAACATTCAGTACTTC
CASSEYGASNKNIQYF
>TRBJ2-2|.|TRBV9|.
TGTGCCAGCACCCTAGCATTGAACACCGGGGAGCTGTTTTTT
CASTLALNTGELFF
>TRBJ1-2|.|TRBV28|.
TGTGCCAGCAGTGGCCCTTATGGCTACACCTTC
CASSGPYGYTF
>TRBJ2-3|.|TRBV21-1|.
TGTGCCAGCAGCAATTCTCGAGATACGCAGTATTTT
CASSNSRDTQYF
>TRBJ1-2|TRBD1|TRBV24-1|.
TGTGCCACCAGTGGACTAGGACAGGGGGGATTGGCGAACTATGGCTACACCTTC
CATSGLGQGGLANYGYTF
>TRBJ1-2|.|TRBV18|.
TGTGCCAGCTCCAAAGGCTCAACAGGCGTATATGGCTACACCTTC
CASSKGSTGVYGYTF
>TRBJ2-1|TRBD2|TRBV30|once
TGTGCCAGGACTAGCGGCCCCGGGAATGAGCAGTTCTTC
CARTSGPGNEQFF
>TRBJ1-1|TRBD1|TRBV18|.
TGTGCCAGCTCACCACTGACAGGGGTTAGCACTGAAGCTTTCTTT
CASSPLTGVSTEAFF
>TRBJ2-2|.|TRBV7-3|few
TGTGCCAGCAGCTCCAGGGTAGGGAACACCGGGGAGCTGTTTTTT
CASSSRVGNTGELFF
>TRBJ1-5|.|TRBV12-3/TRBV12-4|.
TGTGCCAGCAGTTTCCAGGGAAATCAGCCCCAGCATTTT
CASSFQGNQPQHF
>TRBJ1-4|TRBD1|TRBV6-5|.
TGTGCCAGCAGTACAGGGGTTACTAATGAAAAACTGTTTTTT
CASSTGVTNEKLFF
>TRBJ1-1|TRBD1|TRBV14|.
TGTGCCAGCAGCCTAACAGGGGGCAGGACTGAAGCTTTCTTT
CASSLTGGRTEAFF
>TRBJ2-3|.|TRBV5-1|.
TGCGCCAGCAGCTTGGGGTGGGGGCAGAGCACAGATACGCAGTATTTT
CASSLGWGQSTDTQYF
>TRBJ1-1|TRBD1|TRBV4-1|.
TGCGCCAGCAGCAAAGGACAGGGGGCGAACACTGAAGCTTTCTTT
CASSKGQGANTEAFF
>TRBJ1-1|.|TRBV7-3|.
TGTGCCAGCAGCTTAAACGGAGGGTCCACTGAAGCTTTCTTT
CASSLNGGSTEAFF
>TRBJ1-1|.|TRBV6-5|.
TGTGCCAGCAGTTACAGGGGACTGAGGGACCCTGAAGCTTTCTTT
CASSYRGLRDPEAFF
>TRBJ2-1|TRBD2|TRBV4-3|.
TGCGCCAGCAGCCGTAACGCACTAGCGGGGTTCGATGAGCAGTTCTTC
CASSRNALAGFDEQFF
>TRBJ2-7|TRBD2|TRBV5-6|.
TGTGCCAGCAGCTTGGGACTAGCGGGGGCCTACTACGAGCAGTACTTC
CASSLGLAGAYYEQYF
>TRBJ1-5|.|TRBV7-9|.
TGTGCCAGCAGCTCCCTCAGGGAGGGGCAGCCCCAGCATTTT
CASSSLREGQPQHF
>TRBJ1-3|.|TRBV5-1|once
TGCGCCAGCAGGCCCACCTGGGAGAACTCTGGAAACACCATATATTTT
CASRPTWENSGNTIYF
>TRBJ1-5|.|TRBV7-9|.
TGTGCCAGCAGCTTATGGTCGGGAGAAGGGGATCAGCCCCAGCATTTT
CASSLWSGEGDQPQHF
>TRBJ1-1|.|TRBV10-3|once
TGTGCCATCAGTGAACGGGGGTCCACTGAAGCTTTCTTT
CAISERGSTEAFF
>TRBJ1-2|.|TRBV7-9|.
TGTGCCAGCAGCTTGTCTTTAAACTATGGCTACACCTTC
CASSLSLNYGYTF
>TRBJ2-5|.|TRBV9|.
TGTGCCAGCAGCGGCGGGACGGTGGCCGGGACCCAGTACTTC
CASSGGTVAGTQYF
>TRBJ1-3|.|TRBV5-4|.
TGTGCCAGCAGCTTGGGTGGGCTCCGGTCTGGAAACACCATATATTTT
CASSLGGLRSGNTIYF
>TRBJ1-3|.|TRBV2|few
TGTGCCAGCAGCCGAGAGAGCACCATATATTTT
CASSRESTIYF
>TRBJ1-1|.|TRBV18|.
TGTGCCAGCTCGCTATCTCAAGAGACGATCTGGACAACTGAAGCTTTCTTT
CASSLSQETIWTTEAFF
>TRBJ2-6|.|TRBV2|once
TGTGCCAGCTACCTCCCGGTGGCTGGGGCCAACGTCCTGACTTTC
CASYLPVAGANVLTF